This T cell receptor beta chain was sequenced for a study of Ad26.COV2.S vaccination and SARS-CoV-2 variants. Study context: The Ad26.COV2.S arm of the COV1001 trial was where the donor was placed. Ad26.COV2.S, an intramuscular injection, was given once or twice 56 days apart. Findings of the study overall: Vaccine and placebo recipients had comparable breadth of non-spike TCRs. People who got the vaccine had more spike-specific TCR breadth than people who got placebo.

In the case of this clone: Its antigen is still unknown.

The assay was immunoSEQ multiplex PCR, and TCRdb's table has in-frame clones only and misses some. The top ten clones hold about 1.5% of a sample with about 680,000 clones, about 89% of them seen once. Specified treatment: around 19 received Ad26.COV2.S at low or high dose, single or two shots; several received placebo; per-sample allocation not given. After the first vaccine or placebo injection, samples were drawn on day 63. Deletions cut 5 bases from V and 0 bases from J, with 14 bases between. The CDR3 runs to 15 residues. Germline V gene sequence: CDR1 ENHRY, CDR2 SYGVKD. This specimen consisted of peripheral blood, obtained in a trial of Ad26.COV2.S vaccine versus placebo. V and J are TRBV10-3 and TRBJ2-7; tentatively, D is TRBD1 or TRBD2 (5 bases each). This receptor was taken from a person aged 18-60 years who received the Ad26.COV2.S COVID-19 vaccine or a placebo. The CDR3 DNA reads TGTGCCATCAGTCCTGGGGACCCAAGCTCCTACGAGCAGTACTTC. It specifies CAISPGDPSSYEQYF.